These T cell receptor beta chains were read from a single sample in a study of read filtering for tumor transcriptome and immune sequencing. Using its own MiXCR run on the reads, TCRdb lists one record per CDR3 protein. Of about 90,000 distinct CDR3 sequences listed, roughly an eighth were seen once; the top ten hold 14% to 15%. The sequencing input was a population of CD138-negative cells sorted from bone marrow. These receptors were collected from a donor aged 40 or older with multiple myeloma. Each CDR3 is given with its conserved first and last residue. The D gene is left open where the match is weak. Clone size appears in some rows only: once, few, many, or a class for an expanded clone.

cdr3_length j_call v_call d_call clone_size cdr3_nt cdr3_aa
17 TRBJ2-1 TRBV6-5 TRBD2 many TGTGCCAGCAGCCCCTCGGCGGGAGAATTGTCCTACAATGAGCAGTTCTTC CASSPSAGELSYNEQFF
12 TRBJ2-7 TRBV5-1 . many TGCGCCAGCAGCTTGTTTGCCTACGAGCAGTACTTC CASSLFAYEQYF
11 TRBJ2-1 TRBV25-1 . many TGTGCCAGCAGTGAAGGACATGAGCAGTTCTTC CASSEGHEQFF
12 TRBJ2-2 TRBV20-1 . many TGCAGTGCGGGAAAAGGGACCGGGGAGCTGTTTTTT CSAGKGTGELFF
16 TRBJ2-3 TRBV2 TRBD2 few TGTGCCAGCAGTGACTTCCTAGCGGGTGGCACAGATACGCAGTATTTT CASSDFLAGGTDTQYF
15 TRBJ2-7 TRBV6-5 TRBD1 many TGTGCCAGCAGTTACTCATTACAGGGGGCGACCGAGCAGTACTTC CASSYSLQGATEQYF
14 TRBJ2-1 TRBV2 TRBD2 many TGTGCCAGCACCGGACTAGCGGGAGCCTATGAGCAGTTCTTC CASTGLAGAYEQFF
17 TRBJ2-2 TRBV19 . many TGTGCCAGTAGGAGTGTCTTCGTGGGAGAATATACCGGGGAGCTGTTTTTT CASRSVFVGEYTGELFF
14 TRBJ2-7 TRBV6-1 TRBD2 many TGTGCCAGCAGTGAGCTAGCGGGCCCCTACGAGCAGTACTTC CASSELAGPYEQYF
16 TRBJ2-1 TRBV20-1 TRBD2 many TGCAGTGCTTCCACGGGACTAGCGGGAGCTCCCTATGAGCAGTTCTTC CSASTGLAGAPYEQFF
15 TRBJ2-7 TRBV27 . many TGTGCCAGCCGTCCCCAGGTCGAGCGGCACTACGAGCAGTACTTC CASRPQVERHYEQYF
12 TRBJ1-1 TRBV7-8 . many TGTGCCAGCAGCCGCCGATGGACTGAAGCTTTCTTT CASSRRWTEAFF
12 TRBJ2-5 TRBV5-5 . many TGTGCCAGCACCTCCCGGGGGGAGACCCAGTACTTC CASTSRGETQYF
14 TRBJ2-7 TRBV6-5 TRBD1 many TGTGCCAGCACCCGGGACAGTACCTCCTACGAGCAGTACTTC CASTRDSTSYEQYF
13 TRBJ1-4 TRBV6-1 . many TGTGCCAGCAGAACAGGGCCTAATGAAAAACTGTTTTTT CASRTGPNEKLFF
15 TRBJ1-1 TRBV19 . . TGTGCCAGTAGCCCCCCCGGAACAGCGAACACTGAAGCTTTCTTT CASSPPGTANTEAFF
17 TRBJ2-3 TRBV29-1 . many TGCAGCGTTGATGTAACATTTTGGACGGGAAAAGCAGATACGCAGTATTTT CSVDVTFWTGKADTQYF
12 TRBJ2-5 TRBV2 TRBD2 many TGTGCCTTAATCGGGAGGGGAGAGACCCAGTACTTC CALIGRGETQYF
17 TRBJ1-3 TRBV18 . few TGTGCCAGCTCACCACGGGCAGGAGAATCCTTTGGAAACACCATATATTTT CASSPRAGESFGNTIYF
12 TRBJ2-7 TRBV20-1 . many TGCAGTGCTAGAAGCCACCAATACGAGCAGTACTTC CSARSHQYEQYF
16 TRBJ2-5 TRBV5-4 TRBD2 . TGTGCCAGCAGCGTGGGGGGACTAGCGGGAGTAGAGACCCAGTACTTC CASSVGGLAGVETQYF
14 TRBJ1-2 TRBV12-3/TRBV12-4 TRBD1 many TGTGCCAGCAGCCCGGCGGACAGGTCCTATGGCTACACCTTC CASSPADRSYGYTF
12 TRBJ2-5 TRBV20-1 . once TGCAGTGCCCGACGGACGCAAGAGACCCAGTACTTC CSARRTQETQYF
15 TRBJ1-4 TRBV5-1 TRBD1 many TGCGCCAGCAGACTTACAGGGGCCGTCGAAGAAAAACTGTTTTTT CASRLTGAVEEKLFF
17 TRBJ2-5 TRBV5-5 . many TGTGCCAGCAGCATCCGACCCGGGGCCCAGGGGCCAGAGACCCAGTACTTC CASSIRPGAQGPETQYF
14 TRBJ2-5 TRBV6-1 . many TGTGCCAGCAGGGCTGTCGGGGGACAAGAGACCCAGTACTTC CASRAVGGQETQYF
16 TRBJ2-5 TRBV4-1 TRBD2 many TGCGCCAGCAGCCAAGTGGGGACTAGCGGGATCCAGACCCAGTACTTC CASSQVGTSGIQTQYF
16 TRBJ2-7 TRBV5-1 TRBD2 many TGCGCCAGCGCCAAACTACTAGCGGGAGGGCAGTCCGAGCAGTACTTC CASAKLLAGGQSEQYF
14 TRBJ2-5 TRBV5-1 TRBD1 many TGCGCCAGCAGCCTTGGGACAGGCCAAGAGACCCAGTACTTC CASSLGTGQETQYF
18 TRBJ2-3 TRBV12-3/TRBV12-4 TRBD2 few TGTGCCAGCAGTTTAGCGCACCTGACTAGCGGGAGTGCAGATACGCAGTATTTT CASSLAHLTSGSADTQYF
14 TRBJ1-3 TRBV29-1 . many TGCAGCCTTCAGACACAGGGAACTGGAAACACCATATATTTT CSLQTQGTGNTIYF
13 TRBJ2-4 TRBV4-1 TRBD1 many TGCGCCAGTTCGGACAGGGTAAAAAACATTCAGTACTTC CASSDRVKNIQYF
16 TRBJ2-2 TRBV11-2 TRBD2 . TGTGCCAGCAGAGACGAGCGGGAGGGGAGCACCGGGGAGCTGTTTTTT CASRDEREGSTGELFF
15 TRBJ1-4 TRBV29-1 . many TGCAGCGTCCTAAAGACAGGTTGGATGAATGAAAAACTGTTTTTT CSVLKTGWMNEKLFF
11 TRBJ2-1 TRBV25-1 . medium-sized TGTGCCAGCAGTGAATACAATGAGCAGTTCTTC CASSEYNEQFF
12 TRBJ2-1 TRBV18 . many TGTGCCAGCTCACCAGTGAAAAATGAGCAGTTCTTC CASSPVKNEQFF
15 TRBJ1-3 TRBV20-1 . . TGCAGTGCTTCGGGACACCGGGACTCTGGAAACACCATATATTTT CSASGHRDSGNTIYF
16 TRBJ1-4 TRBV6-1 . many TGTGCCAGCAGTGAATCCCGGGGGCAGGGAAATGAAAAACTGTTTTTT CASSESRGQGNEKLFF
16 TRBJ2-4 TRBV4-1 . many TGCGCCAGCAGCCAAGAGACGGGAAACTCCCGGCTCATTCAGTACTTC CASSQETGNSRLIQYF
12 TRBJ2-1 TRBV18 . many TGTGCCAGCTCACAACTGGGCAATGAGCAGTTCTTC CASSQLGNEQFF
15 TRBJ2-7 TRBV6-5 . many TGTGCCAGCAGTTACTCTGCGGGGAGCAACTACGAGCAGTACTTC CASSYSAGSNYEQYF
12 TRBJ1-2 TRBV28 . few TGTGCCAGCAGTTTGATGGGGCTAGGCTACACCTTC CASSLMGLGYTF
11 TRBJ2-5 TRBV28 . many TGTGCGGGGGGCCGACAAGAGACCCAGTACTTC CAGGRQETQYF